This T cell receptor (beta chain) was sequenced for a study of shared clonotypes between healthy human individuals. Deep was the level at which the assay was run. Repertoires were generated with immunoSEQ multiplex PCR, while TCRdb's copy carries only in-frame clones and drops some. Of about 2.4 million clones in the sample, 93% are singletons; the top ten hold 0.35% to 0.45%. Germline lookup yields CDR1 SGHDT and CDR2 YYEEEE. Deletions cut 4 bases from V and 6 bases from J, with 17 bases between. This CDR3 is 15 amino acids long. The study enrolled healthy HIV-negative adults without recent acute infections or vaccinations as donors.

Source material: naive CD4+ T cells from PBMCs. The subset is: CD45RA+ positively selected. The J gene is TRBJ1-5, the V gene TRBV5-6; weak D call: TRBD1 (6 bases). The sequence was obtained from a man aged 18 to 29 in good health. Some clones in this sample may be carry-over from other donors' samples. CDR3 nucleotide sequence: TGTGCCAGCAGCCTCCGGGGAGGGGGGGGTCAGCCCCAGCATTTT. It translates to CASSLRGGGGQPQHF.